This entry lists 10 T cell receptor beta chains sequenced from one sample in a study of immune cell composition in non-small cell lung cancer. Assay: immunoSEQ multiplex PCR; the TCRdb copy retains only in-frame clones and omits some. The sample includes around 13,000 clones, approximately 70% of them seen just once. The sample comprised lung tumor tissue. The source of these receptors is a human donor with non-small cell lung cancer.

V is TRBV9 and J is TRBJ2-2, with D perhaps matching TRBD2 (6 bases). Trimming removed 0 bases at V and 4 bases at J, with 10 bases between. Per the germline V gene, CDR1 is SGDLS and CDR2 is YYNGEE. The length of the CDR3 is 15 residues. The CDR3: CASSVGGGPTGELFF. CDR3 DNA sequence: TGTGCCAGCAGCGTAGGTGGAGGGCCCACCGGGGAGCTGTTTTTT.

The chain joins TRBV28 to TRBJ1-1, with D possibly being TRBD1 (5 bases). Germline CDR1 and CDR2: MDHEN and SYDVKM. CDR3 length: 15 residues. V dropped 3 bases and J dropped 10 bases, with 21 bases sitting between them. The CDR3 DNA reads TGTGCCAGCAGTTTGGCCGCGTCCAGGGTGGTTGGAGCTTTCTTT. Amino acid sequence: CASSLAASRVVGAFF.

The V call is TRBV27, the J call TRBJ1-2, with a weak D call TRBD1 (5 bases). Trimming cost V 4 bases and J 6 bases, with 18 bases left between them. CDR3 size: 15 residues. The germline CDR1 and CDR2 sequences are MNHEY and SMNVEV (reference sequence). The CDR3 region is CASSSTGGQVDGYTF. CDR3 DNA sequence: TGTGCCAGCAGTTCCACGGGCGGACAAGTCGATGGCTACACCTTC.

This clone has only a few counts. V and J are TRBV4-2 and TRBJ2-3; no reliable D call. With 1 base removed from V and 0 bases from J, the gap between germline ends came to 5 bases. This CDR3 spans 14 amino acids. Germline V lookup: CDR1 LGHNA, CDR2 YNFKEQ. CDR3 DNA: TGTGCCAGCAGCCAAGCGGTTAGCACAGATACGCAGTATTTT. This encodes CASSQAVSTDTQYF.

The chain employs TRBV7-2 and TRBJ2-7; the match to TRBD2 covers 10 bases. The trim removed 2 bases at V and 9 bases at J, leaving 13 bases unmatched. In germline, CDR1 is SGHTA, CDR2 FQGNSA. This CDR3 contains 16 residues. The CDR3 sequence is CASSLFSGRVASGQYF. The CDR3 nucleotides are TGTGCCAGCAGCTTATTCAGCGGGAGGGTAGCTAGCGGGCAGTACTTC.

The chain is built from TRBV28 and TRBJ2-5, with 9 bases lining up with TRBD1. The germline V gene encodes CDR1 MDHEN and CDR2 SYDVKM. This CDR3 comprises 15 residues. V dropped 6 bases and J dropped 5; count of bases not matched to a gene: 10. CDR3 amino acids: CASSGGQGRSETQYF. The CDR3 nucleotides are TGTGCCAGCAGCGGTGGACAGGGGAGGAGTGAGACCCAGTACTTC.

This rearrangement joins TRBV18 to TRBJ2-3, with 12 bases aligning to TRBD2. The CDR3 runs to 18 residues. Trimming took 4 bases from V and 1 from J; bases not matched to a gene: 9. Per germline, CDR1 KGHSH and CDR2 LQKENI. This CDR3 is CASSRASGRASGTDTQYF. CDR3 sequence (DNA): TGTGCCAGCTCACGAGCTAGCGGGAGGGCCTCGGGCACAGATACGCAGTATTTT.

The CDR3 sequence: CASSLLAGVYNEQFF. The CDR3 DNA reads TGCGCCAGCAGCTTACTAGCGGGAGTCTACAATGAGCAGTTCTTC. The rearrangement uses TRBV5-1 and TRBJ2-1, with 11 bases fitting TRBD2. The CDR3 has 15 amino acids. The V and J ends lost 2 bases and 3 bases, in that order; junction bases with no gene match: 1. Germline V gene sequence: CDR1 SGHRS, CDR2 YFSETQ.

The CDR3 loop is CASKYRQGWEPQHF. Here the CDR3 DNA reads TGTGCCAGCAAATACAGACAGGGGTGGGAGCCCCAGCATTTT. The chain employs TRBV6-6 and TRBJ1-5; 8 bases map to TRBD1. From germline, CDR1 is MNHNY and CDR2 SVGAGI (reference sequence). The trim removed 7 bases at V and 8 bases at J, leaving 10 bases unmatched. CDR3 length: 14 residues.

This clone appeared once. The DNA of the CDR3 is TGTGCCAGCAGTTCCGGAGGAGGGGGCGGAAACACCATATATTTT. Its protein product is CASSSGGGGGNTIYF. The chain uses TRBV6-5 and TRBJ1-3; 7 bases fit TRBD1. The junction had 7 bases not matched to a gene; V was cut back by 4 bases and J by 4 bases. From germline, CDR1 is MNHEY and CDR2 SVGAGI. The CDR3 runs to 15 residues.